This passage covers 6 T cell receptor beta chains from one sample sequenced in a study of cytomegalovirus exposure and HLA in healthy donors. The PCR ran on 60 Vbeta and 13 Jbeta primers. Clones were read by immunoSEQ multiplex PCR, and TCRdb kept only the in-frame ones, dropping some. The sample records approximately 90,000 clones, approximately 76% being singletons. Input material: PBMCs. The receptors were sampled from a male donor in good health and CMV-seronegative.

The J gene is TRBJ1-1, the V gene TRBV11-2; TRBD1 aligns across 7 bases. With 4 bases clipped from V and 2 bases from J, the junction kept 10 bases outside the gene matches. The CDR3 has 16 residues. Germline assignment: CDR1 SGHAT and CDR2 FQNNGV. The CDR3 here is CASSSVRQGPNTEAFF. For the CDR3, the DNA is TGTGCCAGCAGCTCGGTAAGACAGGGCCCAAACACTGAAGCTTTCTTT.

The genes are TRBV6-6 and TRBJ2-5; 13 bases agree with TRBD2. Losses at the gene ends were 4 bases for V and 11 bases for J; bases not matched to a gene: 7. The CDR3 has 14 residues. Germline V gene sequence: CDR1 MNHNY, CDR2 SVGAGI (reference sequence). The CDR3 spells CASSSGTSGNQQYF. DNA for the CDR3: TGTGCCAGCAGTTCCGGGACTAGCGGGAATCAGCAGTACTTC.

The count of this clone is one. The DNA for the CDR3 is TGCGCCAGCAGCCAAGCGACTAGCTCCTACGAGCAGTACTTC. This encodes CASSQATSSYEQYF. The chain has TRBV4-1 and TRBJ2-5; TRBD2 might be the D (6 bases). The DNA end is a closer match to TRBJ2-7, so the J assignment may be wrong. Germline-derived CDR1 and CDR2 are MGHRA and YSYEKL. The CDR3 contains 14 residues.

This clone was observed once. The chain links TRBV10-3 to TRBJ2-7, with a possible D match to TRBD1 (6 bases). The CDR3 consists of 13 residues. Germline V CDR1 and CDR2: ENHRY, SYGVKD. The germline V and J ends were trimmed by 9 bases and 1 base, with 13 bases remaining between them. The CDR3 sequence is CAIRGTDSYEQYF. CDR3 DNA: TGTGCCATAAGGGGGACGGATTCCTACGAGCAGTACTTC.

This chain joins TRBV5-4 and TRBJ1-1; D remains unclear. Germline CDR1 reads SGHNT; CDR2 reads YYREEE (reference sequence). The CDR3 has 12 residues. Trimming stripped 1 base from V and 4 bases from J, with 5 bases between. The CDR3 nucleotides are TGTGCCAGCAGCTTGCGGGGCACTGAAGCTTTCTTT. Its protein product is CASSLRGTEAFF.

This clone turned up a few times. It is unclear where the CDR3 begins or ends on the DNA, so no DNA is shown, and the CDR3 is as TCRdb lists it. This chain links TRBV19 with TRBJ1-6; the D segment call TRBD1 is taken from the table without a DNA check. Counting both end residues, the CDR3 totals 14 amino acids. Germline V gene lookup returns CDR1 LNHDA and CDR2 SQIVND (reference sequence). This CDR3 reads CASTSDRGNSPLHF.